This T cell receptor (beta chain) was found in a study of human T cells and chemical hapten exposure. Study information: Donors were sensitized with 2% DPC on the upper inner arm.

This clonotype was seen repeatedly, ten times or more. Germline CDR1 is SGHVS and CDR2 is FQNEAQ. The CDR3 length is 15 residues. The V and J ends lost 5 bases and 2 bases respectively, with 12 bases between them. Time point in this sample: patch test 2, 6 weeks after DPC sensitization. Treatment meaning: therapeutic diphenylcyclopropenone sensitization with weekly scalp DPC. In TCRdb, the RACE reads were re-called with MiXCR into one record per CDR3 protein. This table has some 89,000 distinct CDR3 sequences, around 9.6% appearing once. The receptor comes from a woman in her thirties with alopecia areata. Some clones in this sample may be carry-over from other donors' samples. The sample here was whole blood, taken in connection with sensitization to the hapten diphenylcyclopropenone (DPC). The gene calls are TRBV7-8 and TRBJ2-2; D is unclear. The CDR3 protein is CASSPDGSNTGELFF. The CDR3 nucleotides read TGTGCCAGCAGCCCAGATGGCTCAAACACCGGGGAGCTGTTTTTT.